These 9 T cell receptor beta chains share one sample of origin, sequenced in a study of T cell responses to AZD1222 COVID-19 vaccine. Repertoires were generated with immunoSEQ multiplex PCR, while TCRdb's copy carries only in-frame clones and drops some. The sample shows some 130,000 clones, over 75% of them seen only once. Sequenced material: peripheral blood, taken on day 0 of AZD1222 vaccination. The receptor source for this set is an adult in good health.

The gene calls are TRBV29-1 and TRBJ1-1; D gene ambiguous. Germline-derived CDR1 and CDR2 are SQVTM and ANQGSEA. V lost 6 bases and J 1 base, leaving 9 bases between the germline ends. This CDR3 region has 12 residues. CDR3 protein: CSVRRGNTEAFF. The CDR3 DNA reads TGCAGCGTCAGGCGGGGGAACACTGAAGCTTTCTTT.

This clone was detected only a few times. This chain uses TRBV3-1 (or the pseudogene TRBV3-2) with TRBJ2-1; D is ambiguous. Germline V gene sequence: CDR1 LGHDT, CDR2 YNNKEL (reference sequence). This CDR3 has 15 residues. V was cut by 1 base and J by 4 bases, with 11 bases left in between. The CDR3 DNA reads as TGTGCCAGCAGCCAAGTCGGAAGCGTTTACAATGAGCAGTTCTTC. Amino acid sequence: CASSQVGSVYNEQFF.

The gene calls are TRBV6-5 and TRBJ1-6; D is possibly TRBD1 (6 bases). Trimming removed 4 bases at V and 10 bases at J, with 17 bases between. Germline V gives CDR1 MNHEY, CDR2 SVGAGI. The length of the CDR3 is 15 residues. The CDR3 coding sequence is TGTGCCAGCAGTTCCCCGGGGAGGGGGGGATCACCCCTCCACTTT. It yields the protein CASSSPGRGGSPLHF.

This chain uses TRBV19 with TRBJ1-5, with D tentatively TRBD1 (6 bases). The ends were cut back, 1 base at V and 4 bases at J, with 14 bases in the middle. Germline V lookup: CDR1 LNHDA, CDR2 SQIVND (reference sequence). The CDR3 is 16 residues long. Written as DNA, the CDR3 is TGTGCCAGTAGTATAGGGGGGGGGCAATTGAATCAGCCCCAGCATTTT. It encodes CASSIGGGQLNQPQHF.

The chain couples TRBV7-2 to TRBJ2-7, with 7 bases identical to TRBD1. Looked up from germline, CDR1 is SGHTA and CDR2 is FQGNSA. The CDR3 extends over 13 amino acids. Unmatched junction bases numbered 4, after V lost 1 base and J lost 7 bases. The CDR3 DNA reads TGTGCCAGCAGCTTAGAGACAGGGTTTGAGCAGTACTTC. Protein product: CASSLETGFEQYF.

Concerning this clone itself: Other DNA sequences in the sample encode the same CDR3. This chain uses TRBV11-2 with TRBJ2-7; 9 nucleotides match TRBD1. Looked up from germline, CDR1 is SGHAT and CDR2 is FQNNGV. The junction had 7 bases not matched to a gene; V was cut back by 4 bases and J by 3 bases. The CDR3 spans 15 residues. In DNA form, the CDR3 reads TGTGCCAGCAGCTCTCCGGGACAGGGATACTACGAGCAGTACTTC. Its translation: CASSSPGQGYYEQYF.

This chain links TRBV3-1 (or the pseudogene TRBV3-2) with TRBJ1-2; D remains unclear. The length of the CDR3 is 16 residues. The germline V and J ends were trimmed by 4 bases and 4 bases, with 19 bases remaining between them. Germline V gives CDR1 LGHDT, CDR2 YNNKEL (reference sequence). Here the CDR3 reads CASSPRLADVSYGYTF. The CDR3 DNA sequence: TGTGCCAGCAGCCCCCGATTGGCGGACGTAAGCTATGGCTACACCTTC.

DNA for the CDR3: TGCAGCGCCCAATTGTCACAGGGAAACGAGCAGTACTTC. Encoded protein: CSAQLSQGNEQYF. This rearrangement joins TRBV29-1 to TRBJ2-7; D might be TRBD1 (6 bases). From germline, CDR1 is SQVTM and CDR2 ANQGSEA. The CDR3 totals 13 residues. Trimming shortened V by 7 bases and J by 5 bases, and 18 bases separated the two germline ends.

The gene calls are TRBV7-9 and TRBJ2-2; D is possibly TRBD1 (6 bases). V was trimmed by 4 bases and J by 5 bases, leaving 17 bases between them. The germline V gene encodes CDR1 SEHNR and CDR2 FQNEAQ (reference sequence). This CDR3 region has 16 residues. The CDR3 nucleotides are TGTGCCAGCAGCTCGACCGGGACAAAGTTAACCGGGGAGCTGTTTTTT. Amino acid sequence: CASSSTGTKLTGELFF.